Included here is one T cell receptor (beta chain) sequence, with context. This sample is part of a study of glioma-infiltrating T cells. TCR alpha and beta CDR3 regions were amplified from RNA using iRepertoire nested multiplex PCR. One entry per CDR3 protein, called by TCRdb with MiXCR from the multiplex PCR reads. The table records 300,000 to 450,000 distinct CDR3 sequences, roughly two fifths of them present only once. The receptor was isolated from a human donor with low-grade glioma or glioblastoma, undergoing nonglioma brain surgery, or in good health (not recorded which). What was sequenced was glioma tissue, nonneoplastic brain tissue, or PBMCs (not recorded which).

In DNA, the CDR3 is TGTGCCAGCGGGGGAACCTCCTATAATTCACCCCTCCACTTT. Translation: CASGGTSYNSPLHF. The chain employs TRBV2 and TRBJ1-6, with D possibly being TRBD1 (5 bases). The CDR3 sequence is 14 residues long. Per the germline V gene, CDR1 is SNHLY and CDR2 is FYNNEI. The V gene lost 8 bases and the J gene lost 0 bases, with 8 bases spanning the gap.